These 31 T cell receptor beta chains were all obtained from the same sample, sequenced in a study of blood T cell repertoires in COVID-19 (dated by TCRdb to between 2020 and 2021). The library was generated by the immunoSEQ multiplex PCR assay. TCRdb re-hosts the immuneACCESS table, in-frame sequences only. Its copies lack some clones; in the studies checked, an unresolved V gene accounts for under half of them, and the cause for the rest is not known. This sample holds 85,000 to 90,000 clones; around 90% were observed only once. Of the sample, 2.3% falls within the top ten clones. Input material: peripheral blood. The source is a human donor with active COVID-19. The donor label of this sample is uncertain.

J is TRBJ2-1 and V is TRBV11-2, with TRBD1 as a possible D gene (6 bases). This CDR3 has 14 residues. V dropped 1 base and J dropped 4 bases, with 8 bases sitting between them. CDR1 is SGHAT, CDR2 FQNNGV, per germline. The DNA of the CDR3 is TGTGCCAGCAGCTTAGGACAGGTTTACAATGAGCAGTTCTTC. Translated, it gives CASSLGQVYNEQFF.

The chain employs TRBV7-2 and TRBJ2-7, with 7 bases matching TRBD1. The CDR3 spans 14 residues. With 4 bases clipped from V and 6 bases from J, the junction kept 9 bases outside the gene matches. Germline CDR1 and CDR2: SGHTA and FQGNSA. CDR3 sequence: CASSSRQGRGEQYF. In DNA, the CDR3 is TGTGCCAGCAGCTCTAGACAGGGAAGGGGCGAGCAGTACTTC.

This CDR3 reads CASSQQITGTGISEQYF. DNA of the CDR3: TGTGCCAGCAGCCAACAAATTACCGGGACAGGGATAAGCGAGCAGTACTTC. J is TRBJ2-7 and V is TRBV3-1 (or the pseudogene TRBV3-2), with 9 bases identical to TRBD1. J lost 6 bases, V lost 2 bases, and 14 bases had no gene match. The germline V gene encodes CDR1 LGHDT and CDR2 YNNKEL (reference sequence). The CDR3 is 17 residues long.

This clone was found once. V and J are TRBV19 and TRBJ2-1; no clear D. V was shortened by 4 bases and J by 0 bases, with 10 bases between the two germline ends. The CDR3 contains 15 residues. Germline assignment: CDR1 LNHDA and CDR2 SQIVND (reference sequence). The CDR3: CASSRDTSSYNEQFF. The CDR3 DNA reads as TGTGCCAGTAGTAGAGACACGAGCTCCTACAATGAGCAGTTCTTC.

The chain couples TRBV7-9 to TRBJ2-2; 8 nucleotides line up with TRBD1. CDR1 is SEHNR, CDR2 FQNEAQ, per germline (reference sequence). After removal of 9 bases from V and 0 bases from J, the junction contained 3 bases not matched to a gene. The CDR3 contains 14 residues. This CDR3 is CARTGGTNTGELFF. The CDR3 DNA reads as TGTGCCAGAACAGGGGGAACGAACACCGGGGAGCTGTTTTTT.

The rearrangement joins TRBV6-2 or TRBV6-3 to TRBJ2-3; TRBD1 aligns across 8 bases. V gave up 5 bases and J gave up 4 bases; unmatched junction bases: 5. Germline assignment: CDR1 MNHEY and CDR2 SVGEGT. This CDR3 is built from 14 residues. This chain's CDR3 is CASSQGASADTQYF. The DNA for the CDR3 is TGTGCCAGCAGTCAGGGGGCTAGCGCAGATACGCAGTATTTT.

This chain uses TRBV5-1 with TRBJ2-2; 10 bases are a match to TRBD2. This CDR3 has 18 residues. V lost 0 bases to trimming and J lost 1 base; unmatched junction nucleotides: 6. CDR1 and CDR2 (germline): SGHRS, YFSETQ. CDR3 sequence reads: CASSLEAGGPGNTGELFF. The CDR3 DNA reads TGCGCCAGCAGCTTGGAAGCGGGGGGGCCGGGGAACACCGGGGAGCTGTTTTTT.

The chain recombines TRBV18 with TRBJ2-5; no definite D call. The length of the CDR3 is 12 residues. Between the trimmed V and J ends, which lost 2 bases and 5 bases, there was a span of 6 bases. Germline CDR1 is KGHSH and CDR2 is LQKENI. The CDR3 DNA follows: TGTGCCAGCTCACCAAGCGAGGAGACCCAGTACTTC. Protein sequence: CASSPSEETQYF.

The rearrangement links TRBV10-3 to TRBJ1-2; TRBD1 aligns across 9 bases. V lost 7 bases and J lost 6; bases outside the gene matches: 6. The CDR3 sequence is 13 residues long. Looked up from germline, CDR1 is ENHRY and CDR2 is SYGVKD. The CDR3 nucleotides read TGTGCCATCACCCAGACAGGGGGGGATGGCTACACCTTC. Its protein product is CAITQTGGDGYTF.

The rearrangement uses TRBV2 and TRBJ1-5, with unresolved D. The CDR3 sequence is 18 residues long. Germline V gives CDR1 SNHLY, CDR2 FYNNEI. With 1 base removed from V and 3 bases from J, the gap between germline ends came to 19 bases. The CDR3 here is CASSEGYKWSGNNQPQHF. The CDR3 DNA reads as TGTGCCAGCAGTGAAGGTTACAAGTGGTCGGGGAACAATCAGCCCCAGCATTTT.

The CDR3 sequence is CASAVGTGKAFF. The CDR3 DNA sequence: TGTGCCAGCGCGGTAGGGACAGGGAAAGCTTTCTTT. The genes are TRBV28 and TRBJ1-1; 9 positions agree with TRBD1. Germline loops: CDR1 MDHEN, CDR2 SYDVKM. Trimming at V came to 8 bases and at J to 9 bases, leaving 7 bases not matched to a gene. The CDR3 runs to 12 residues.

The V call is TRBV5-1, the J call TRBJ2-1; 10 bases map to TRBD1. The length of the CDR3 is 15 residues. The J segment lost 6 bases and the V segment lost 0 bases, leaving 3 bases of the junction unmatched. Germline-derived CDR1 and CDR2 are SGHRS and YFSETQ. The CDR3 DNA sequence: TGCGCCAGCAGCTTGGAGACAGGGGGCAGCAATGAGCAGTTCTTC. This codes for CASSLETGGSNEQFF.

The J gene is TRBJ2-1, the V gene TRBV3-1 (or the pseudogene TRBV3-2); 12 bases match TRBD2. The CDR3 covers 18 residues. The J segment lost 0 bases and the V segment lost 2 bases, leaving 5 bases of the junction unmatched. Germline V gene sequence: CDR1 LGHDT, CDR2 YNNKEL (reference sequence). This CDR3 reads CASSQTSGGLSSYNEQFF. Here the CDR3 DNA reads TGTGCCAGCAGCCAAACTAGCGGGGGGCTCAGCTCCTACAATGAGCAGTTCTTC.

The genes are TRBV11-3 and TRBJ2-5, with TRBD2 matching over 13 bases. CDR1 is SGHNT and CDR2 is YENEEA in the germline V gene. The CDR3 contains 17 residues. After removal of 3 bases from V and 3 bases from J, the junction contained 7 bases not matched to a gene. The DNA of the CDR3 is TGTGCCAGCAGCTTGGGGCTCGGGACTAGCGGGGAAGAGACCCAGTACTTC. This gives the protein CASSLGLGTSGEETQYF.

This chain connects TRBV2 to TRBJ2-6, with D unclear. V dropped 7 bases and J dropped 0 bases, with 19 bases sitting between them. Per the germline V gene, CDR1 is SNHLY and CDR2 is FYNNEI. The CDR3 length is 18 residues. The CDR3 reads CASTQIPRSPSGANVLTF. In DNA, the CDR3 is TGTGCCAGCACCCAGATCCCGAGGAGCCCCTCTGGGGCCAACGTCCTGACTTTC.

Written as DNA, the CDR3 is TGTGCCAGCTCACCAGAGTCCGCAGAGACCCAGTACTTC. Encoded protein: CASSPESAETQYF. V gene TRBV18 combines with J gene TRBJ2-5, with D unresolved. This CDR3 has 13 amino acids. V was trimmed by 2 bases and J by 4 bases, leaving 8 bases between them. CDR1 is KGHSH, CDR2 LQKENI, per germline.

This sequence joins TRBV6-5 and TRBJ2-7; D gene uncertain. The germline CDR1 and CDR2 sequences are MNHEY and SVGAGI. The CDR3 spans 14 residues. V lost 3 bases and J 2 bases, leaving 11 bases between the germline ends. CDR3 DNA sequence: TGTGCCAGCAGTTATATGGAGAATACCTACGAGCAGTACTTC. Its translation is CASSYMENTYEQYF.

The rearrangement joins TRBV4-1 to TRBJ1-4; 8 bases fit TRBD1. The V gene end was trimmed by 0 bases and the J gene end by 8 bases; junction bases not matched to a gene: 2. The CDR3 spans 14 residues. The V gene's germline CDR1 is MGHRA and CDR2 YSYEKL. CDR3 sequence: CASSQDRDREKLFF. The CDR3 coding sequence is TGCGCCAGCAGCCAAGACCGGGACAGGGAAAAACTGTTTTTT.

The V and J genes are TRBV19 and TRBJ2-5; 8 bases map to TRBD2. J lost 2 bases, V lost 10 bases, and 6 bases had no gene match. The CDR3 sequence is 13 residues long. Germline V CDR1 and CDR2: LNHDA, SQIVND (reference sequence). In nucleotides, the CDR3 is TGTGCCACCAGAGTAGCGGGGCAAGAGACCCAGTACTTC. This codes for CATRVAGQETQYF.

V gene TRBV6-6 combines with J gene TRBJ2-5, with D possibly TRBD1 on 5 matching bases. The CDR3 runs 15 residues. V lost 2 bases and J lost 4, with 14 bases in between. Germline CDR1 is MNHNY and CDR2 is SVGAGI (reference sequence). Here the CDR3 DNA reads TGTGCCAGCAGTTACCTCCCAGGGAATCGAGAGACCCAGTACTTC. Residues: CASSYLPGNRETQYF.

On this clone itself: Germline and junction disagree at one end, which may indicate a read error. The V and J genes are TRBV11-2 and TRBJ2-3; 9 nucleotides match TRBD2. Germline V lookup: CDR1 SGHAT, CDR2 FQNNGV. The CDR3 is 12 residues long. The CDR3 region is CASSLDDSGGIF. CDR3 sequence (DNA): TGTGCCAGCAGCTTAGATGATAGCGGGGGAATTTTT.

The gene calls are TRBV2 and TRBJ2-2; D remains unclear. The V gene lost 5 bases and the J gene lost 4 bases, with 5 bases spanning the gap. Germline V gene lookup returns CDR1 SNHLY and CDR2 FYNNEI. The CDR3 sequence is 12 residues long. CDR3 DNA: TGTGCCAGCAGTCCCGGCACCGGGGAGCTGTTTTTT. Translated, it gives CASSPGTGELFF. Full variable domain (missing parts from reference TRBV2 and TRBJ2-2): EPEVTQTPSHQVTQMGQEVILRCVPISNHLYFYWYRQILGQKVEFLVSFYNNEISEKSEIFDDQFSVERPDGSNFTLKIRSTKLEDSAMYFCASSPGTGELFFGEGSRLTVL.

The chain uses TRBV4-1 and TRBJ2-1; 9 bases align to TRBD2. The germline CDR1 and CDR2 sequences are MGHRA and YSYEKL. The junction had 14 bases not matched to a gene; V was cut back by 4 bases and J by 7 bases. The CDR3 is 17 amino acids. The CDR3 nucleotides are TGCGCCAGCAGCCGAGGGGGACTAGCCGTATTAGGGAATGAGCAGTTCTTC. Its translation is CASSRGGLAVLGNEQFF.

The chain has TRBV27 and TRBJ2-7, with TRBD1 matching 7 bases. After removal of 2 bases from V and 3 bases from J, the junction contained 7 bases not matched to a gene. The CDR3 sequence is 15 residues long. In germline, CDR1 is MNHEY, CDR2 SMNVEV (reference sequence). CDR3 DNA sequence: TGTGCCAGCAGTTTAAAAGGGGGCGTGAACTACGAGCAGTACTTC. It encodes CASSLKGGVNYEQYF.

The chain recombines TRBV19 with TRBJ1-6; 8 nucleotides align to TRBD1. Unmatched junction bases numbered 8, after V lost 6 bases and J lost 7 bases. CDR3 length: 15 residues. Germline loops: CDR1 LNHDA, CDR2 SQIVND (reference sequence). The chain's CDR3 is CASRLDRGPNSPLHF. The DNA of the CDR3 is TGTGCCAGTAGACTAGACAGGGGCCCAAATTCACCCCTCCACTTT.

The chain employs TRBV27 and TRBJ2-7, with D possibly TRBD2 on 6 matching bases. Germline-derived CDR1 and CDR2 are MNHEY and SMNVEV (reference sequence). This CDR3 spans 15 amino acids. The germline V and J ends were trimmed by 4 bases and 0 bases, with 13 bases remaining between them. CDR3 loop: CASSWGAGSSYEQYF. As DNA, the CDR3 is TGTGCCAGCAGTTGGGGCGCGGGGAGCTCCTACGAGCAGTACTTC.

This clone has a single count. This chain links TRBV10-3 with TRBJ2-5; no clear D gene. CDR1 ENHRY and CDR2 SYGVKD come from the germline V gene. The CDR3 is made up of 12 amino acids. V was trimmed by 5 bases and J by 1 base, leaving 5 bases between them. Written as DNA, the CDR3 is TGTGCCATCAGTCCGGGCCAAGAGACCCAGTACTTC. Protein sequence: CAISPGQETQYF.

The J gene is TRBJ1-2, the V gene TRBV18; 9 positions match TRBD1. V was clipped by 6 bases and J by 4 bases; unmatched bases: 12. In germline, CDR1 is KGHSH, CDR2 LQKENI. This CDR3 has 16 residues. The CDR3 DNA reads as TGTGCCAGCTCGCCGGACAGGGGCCCGCTCACCTATGGCTACACCTTC. It yields the protein CASSPDRGPLTYGYTF.

This chain uses TRBV7-3 with TRBJ2-3; possibly TRBD2 for D (5 bases). CDR3 size: 16 residues. CDR1 and CDR2 from the germline V gene are SGHTA and FQGTGA. V was shortened by 5 bases and J by 4 bases, with 19 bases between the two germline ends. The CDR3 DNA is TGTGCCAGCAGCCGGACTCTGGGGTATGGGTCAGATACGCAGTATTTT. It encodes CASSRTLGYGSDTQYF.

The rearrangement uses TRBV5-6 and TRBJ2-5, with TRBD1 matching over 7 bases. Trimming cost V 2 bases and J 4 bases; bases outside gene matches: 8. This CDR3 has 15 amino acids. Germline CDR1 SGHDT, CDR2 YYEEEE. The DNA of the CDR3 is TGTGCCAGCAGCTTCCAGACAGGGCCAGGAGAGACCCAGTACTTC. Protein product: CASSFQTGPGETQYF.

This clone has a single count. This chain links TRBV2 with TRBJ1-2; 8 nucleotides line up with TRBD1. The CDR3 spans 12 residues. Germline loops: CDR1 SNHLY, CDR2 FYNNEI. Germline trimming cut 6 bases from V and 7 bases from J; bases unmatched to any gene: 4. This chain's CDR3 is CASRSGGSGYTF. CDR3 nucleotides: TGTGCCAGCAGGTCAGGGGGCAGTGGCTACACCTTC. Full variable domain (outside the CDR3, taken from reference TRBV2 and TRBJ1-2): EPEVTQTPSHQVTQMGQEVILRCVPISNHLYFYWYRQILGQKVEFLVSFYNNEISEKSEIFDDQFSVERPDGSNFTLKIRSTKLEDSAMYFCASRSGGSGYTFGSGTRLTVV.